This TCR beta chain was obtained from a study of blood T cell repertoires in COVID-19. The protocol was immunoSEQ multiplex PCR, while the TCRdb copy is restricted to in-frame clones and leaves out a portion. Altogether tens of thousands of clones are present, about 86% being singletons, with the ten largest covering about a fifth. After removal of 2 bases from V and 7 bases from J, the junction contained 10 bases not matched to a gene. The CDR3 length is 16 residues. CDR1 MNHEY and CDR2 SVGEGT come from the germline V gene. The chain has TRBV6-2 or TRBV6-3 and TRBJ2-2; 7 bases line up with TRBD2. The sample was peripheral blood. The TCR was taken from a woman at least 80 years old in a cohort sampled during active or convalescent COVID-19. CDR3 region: CASSYVGGGPVGELFF. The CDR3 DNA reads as TGTGCCAGCAGTTACGTCGGGGGAGGGCCGGTCGGGGAGCTGTTTTTT.